These T cell receptor beta chains were read from a single sample in a study of CD8+ T cells in alopecia areata. Method: immunoSEQ multiplex PCR; TCRdb's copy keeps in-frame clones and lacks some. In the table there are some 240,000 clones, under 75% of which are singletons. Source: CD4+ T cells sorted from blood, taken at week 4, from a patient treated with tofacitinib. The receptors here all came from a human donor with alopecia areata. Both conserved end residues are part of each CDR3. The D gene is left open where the match is weak. Clone size is given for some rows only: seen once, a few or many times, or a class if the clone is expanded.

TRBJ1-2 TRBD1 NA TRBV29-1 CSVGQGLGGYTF TGCAGCGTTGGACAGGGGCTTGGTGGCTACACCTTC
TRBJ2-7 TRBD2 many TRBV25-1 CASRVTSGGALKQYF TGTGCCAGCAGGGTGACTAGCGGGGGGGCCTTGAAGCAGTACTTC
TRBJ2-1 TRBD2 NA TRBV7-6 CASSDRLAGYNEQFF TGTGCCAGCAGCGACCGACTAGCGGGGTACAATGAGCAGTTCTTC
TRBJ2-3 NA few TRBV5-4 CASSVRTSAQGATQYF TGTGCCAGCAGCGTCCGGACTAGCGCCCAGGGGGCTACGCAGTATTTT
TRBJ2-7 NA NA TRBV27 CASRPLGSQYEQYF TGTGCCAGCCGTCCGCTGGGGTCTCAGTACGAGCAGTACTTC
TRBJ1-5 NA NA TRBV19 CATSTQAAYQPQHF TGTGCCACCTCTACTCAGGCGGCCTATCAGCCCCAGCATTTT
TRBJ2-3 NA NA TRBV29-1 CSVRGRNTDTQYF TGCAGCGTCAGGGGACGTAACACAGATACGCAGTATTTT
TRBJ2-7 NA once TRBV10-2 CASSEVGQGRSEQYF TGCGCCAGCAGTGAAGTTGGGCAGGGAAGAAGCGAGCAGTACTTC
TRBJ1-2 NA NA TRBV19 CASSISDGNYGYTF TGTGCCAGTAGTATTTCCGACGGAAACTATGGCTACACCTTC
TRBJ2-7 NA NA TRBV30 CAWASTSYEQYF TGTGCCTGGGCGTCGACCTCCTACGAGCAGTACTTC
TRBJ2-3 NA NA TRBV7-8 CASSTQGTDNTQYF TGTGCCAGCAGTACACAAGGAACGGACAATACGCAGTATTTT
TRBJ1-1 TRBD1 NA TRBV30 CAWRGTGTGMNTEAFF TGTGCCTGGAGGGGTACCGGGACAGGGATGAACACTGAAGCTTTCTTT
TRBJ1-6 NA NA TRBV7-8 CASSLVGNPPLHF TGTGCCAGCAGCTTAGTGGGAAACCCACCCCTCCACTTT
TRBJ2-1 NA few TRBV15 CATSRGGSNEQFF TGTGCCACCAGCAGAGGGGGGTCCAATGAGCAGTTCTTC
TRBJ2-7 TRBD2 NA TRBV7-2 CASSSGLAGNYEQYF TGTGCCAGCAGCTCGGGACTAGCGGGGAACTACGAGCAGTACTTC
TRBJ1-2 TRBD1 NA TRBV9 CASSVNRGDGYTF TGTGCCAGCAGCGTAAACAGGGGGGACGGCTACACCTTC
TRBJ2-3 TRBD2 NA TRBV4-3 CASSQDLLADSTDTQYF TGCGCCAGCAGCCAAGATTTACTAGCGGATAGCACAGATACGCAGTATTTT
TRBJ1-1 NA NA TRBV30 CAWSVKGVGSAFF TGTGCCTGGAGTGTAAAAGGGGTAGGAAGTGCTTTCTTT
TRBJ1-2 TRBD1 NA TRBV28 CATLIQGTGRGYTF TGTGCCACCTTAATACAGGGGACCGGGCGGGGCTACACCTTC
TRBJ1-1 NA NA TRBV29-1 CSAEHVGSEAFF TGCAGCGCTGAACATGTCGGCTCTGAAGCTTTCTTT
TRBJ1-4 NA few TRBV12-5 CASALGNRDHEKLFF TGTGCTAGCGCCTTGGGGAACAGGGATCATGAAAAACTGTTTTTT
TRBJ1-6 NA NA TRBV10-3 CAISETGFNSPLHF TGTGCCATCAGCGAGACAGGATTTAATTCACCCCTCCACTTT
TRBJ2-1 NA NA TRBV29-1 CSVDLREAAEQFF TGCAGCGTTGATTTAAGAGAGGCCGCTGAGCAGTTCTTC
TRBJ2-1 TRBD1 NA TRBV7-2 CASSLTGQGNEQFF TGTGCCAGCAGCTTAACGGGACAGGGGAATGAGCAGTTCTTC
TRBJ2-4 TRBD2 NA TRBV2 CASSAGGLGQYF TGTGCCAGCAGTGCGGGGGGGCTCGGTCAGTACTTC